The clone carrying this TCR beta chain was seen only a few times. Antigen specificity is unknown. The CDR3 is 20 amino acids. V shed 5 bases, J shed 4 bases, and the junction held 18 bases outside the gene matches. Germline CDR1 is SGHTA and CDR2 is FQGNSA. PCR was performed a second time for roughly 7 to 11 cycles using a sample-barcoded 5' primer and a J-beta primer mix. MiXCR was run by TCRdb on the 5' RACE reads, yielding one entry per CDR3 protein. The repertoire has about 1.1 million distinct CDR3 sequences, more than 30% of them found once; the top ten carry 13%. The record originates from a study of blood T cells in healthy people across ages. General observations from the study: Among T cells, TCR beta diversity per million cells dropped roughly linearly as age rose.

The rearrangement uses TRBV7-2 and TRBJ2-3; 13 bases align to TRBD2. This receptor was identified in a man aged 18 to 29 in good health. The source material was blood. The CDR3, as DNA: TGTGCCAGCAGCCAATCAACAATTCTAACCGGGACTAGCGGGGCAGATACGCAGTATTTT. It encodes CASSQSTILTGTSGADTQYF.